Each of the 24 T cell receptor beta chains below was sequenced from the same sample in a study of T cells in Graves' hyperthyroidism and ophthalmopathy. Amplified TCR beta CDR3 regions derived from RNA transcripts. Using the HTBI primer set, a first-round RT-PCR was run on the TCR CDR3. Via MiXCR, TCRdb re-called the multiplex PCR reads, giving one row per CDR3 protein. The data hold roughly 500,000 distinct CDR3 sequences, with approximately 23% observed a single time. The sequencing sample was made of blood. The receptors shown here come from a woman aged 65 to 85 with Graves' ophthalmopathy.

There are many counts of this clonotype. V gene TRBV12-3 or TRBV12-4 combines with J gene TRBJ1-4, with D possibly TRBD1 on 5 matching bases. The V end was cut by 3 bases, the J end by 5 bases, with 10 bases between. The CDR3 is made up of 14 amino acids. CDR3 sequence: CASSFQGSNEKLFF. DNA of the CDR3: TGTGCCAGCAGTTTTCAGGGTTCGAATGAAAAACTGTTTTTT.

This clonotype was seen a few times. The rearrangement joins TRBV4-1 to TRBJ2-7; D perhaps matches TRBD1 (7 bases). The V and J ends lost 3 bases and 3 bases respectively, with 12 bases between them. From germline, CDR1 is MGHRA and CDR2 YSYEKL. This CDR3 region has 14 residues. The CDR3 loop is CASSQNRGLYEQYF. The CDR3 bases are TGCGCCAGCAGCCAGAACAGGGGACTCTACGAGCAGTACTTC.

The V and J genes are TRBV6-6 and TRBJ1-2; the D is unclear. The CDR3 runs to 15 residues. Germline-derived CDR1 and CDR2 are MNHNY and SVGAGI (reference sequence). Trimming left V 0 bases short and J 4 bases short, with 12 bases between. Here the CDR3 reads CASSYSGLGSYGYTF. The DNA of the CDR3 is TGTGCCAGCAGTTACTCTGGGCTGGGTAGCTATGGCTACACCTTC.

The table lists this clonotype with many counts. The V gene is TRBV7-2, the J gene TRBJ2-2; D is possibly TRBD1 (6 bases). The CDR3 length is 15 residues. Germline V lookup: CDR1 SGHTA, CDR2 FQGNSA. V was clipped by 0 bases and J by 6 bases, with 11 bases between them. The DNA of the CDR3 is TGTGCCAGCAGCTTAGCGCTAGGGGGAGCCGGGGAGCTGTTTTTT. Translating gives CASSLALGGAGELFF.

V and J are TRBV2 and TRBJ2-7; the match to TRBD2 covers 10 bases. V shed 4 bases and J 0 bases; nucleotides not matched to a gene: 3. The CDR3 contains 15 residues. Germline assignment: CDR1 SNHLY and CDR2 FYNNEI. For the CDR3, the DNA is TGTGCCAGCAGTGCCGGGACTAGCGCCTCCTACGAGCAGTACTTC. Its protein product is CASSAGTSASYEQYF.

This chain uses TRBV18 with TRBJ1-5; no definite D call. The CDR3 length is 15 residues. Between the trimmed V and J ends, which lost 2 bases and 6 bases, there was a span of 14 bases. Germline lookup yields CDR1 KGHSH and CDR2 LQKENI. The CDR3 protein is CASSPRQVPSQPQHF. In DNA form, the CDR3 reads TGTGCCAGCTCACCAAGGCAGGTTCCTAGTCAGCCCCAGCATTTT.

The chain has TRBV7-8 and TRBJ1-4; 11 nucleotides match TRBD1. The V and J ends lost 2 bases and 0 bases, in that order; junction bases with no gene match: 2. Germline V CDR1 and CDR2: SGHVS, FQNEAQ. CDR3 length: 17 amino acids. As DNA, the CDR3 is TGTGCCAGCAGCTTAAGGACAGGGGGCTCAACTAATGAAAAACTGTTTTTT. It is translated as CASSLRTGGSTNEKLFF.

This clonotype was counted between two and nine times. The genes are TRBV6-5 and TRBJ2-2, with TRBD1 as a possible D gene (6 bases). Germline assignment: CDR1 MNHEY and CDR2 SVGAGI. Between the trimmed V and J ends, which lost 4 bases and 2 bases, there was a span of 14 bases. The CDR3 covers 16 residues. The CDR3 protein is CASSSTRDTNTGELFF. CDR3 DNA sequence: TGTGCCAGCAGTTCGACCCGGGACACTAACACCGGGGAGCTGTTTTTT.

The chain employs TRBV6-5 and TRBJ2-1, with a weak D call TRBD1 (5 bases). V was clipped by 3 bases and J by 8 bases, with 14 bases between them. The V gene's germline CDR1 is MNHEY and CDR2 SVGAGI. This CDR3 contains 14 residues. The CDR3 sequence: CASSYRTLMYEQFF. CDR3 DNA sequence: TGTGCCAGCAGTTATAGGACACTGATGTATGAGCAGTTCTTC.

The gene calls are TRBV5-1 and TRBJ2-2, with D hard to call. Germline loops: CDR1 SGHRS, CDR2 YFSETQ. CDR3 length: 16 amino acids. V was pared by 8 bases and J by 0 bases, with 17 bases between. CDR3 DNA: TGCGCCAGTCAGCAGACGGAGATCACGAACACCGGGGAGCTGTTTTTT. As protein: CASQQTEITNTGELFF.

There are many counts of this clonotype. The CDR3 DNA reads TGTGCCAGTAGTATTCGGTTCAGGGAAACGGGCGGCTACACCTTC. It encodes CASSIRFRETGGYTF. V and J are TRBV19 and TRBJ1-2; tentatively, D is TRBD1 (5 bases). Per the germline V gene, CDR1 is LNHDA and CDR2 is SQIVND (reference sequence). CDR3 size: 15 residues. V shed 3 bases and J shed 8 bases, with 19 bases lying between them.

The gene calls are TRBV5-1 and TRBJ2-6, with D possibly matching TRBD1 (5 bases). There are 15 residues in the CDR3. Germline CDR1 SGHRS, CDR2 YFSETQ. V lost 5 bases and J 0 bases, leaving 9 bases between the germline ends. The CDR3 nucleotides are TGCGCCAGCAGACAAGACAGCTCTGGGGCCAACGTCCTGACTTTC. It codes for CASRQDSSGANVLTF.

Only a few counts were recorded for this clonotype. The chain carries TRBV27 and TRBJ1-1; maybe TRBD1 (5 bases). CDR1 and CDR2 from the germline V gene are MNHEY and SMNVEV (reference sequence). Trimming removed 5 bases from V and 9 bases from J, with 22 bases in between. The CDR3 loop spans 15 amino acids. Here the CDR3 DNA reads TGTGCCAGCAGTCCGATGACATCCCCTGGGGCTAAAGCTTTCTTT. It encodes CASSPMTSPGAKAFF.

The CDR3, as DNA: TGCAGTGCGTCCAGGGAAGTCTATGGCTACACCTTC. It is translated as CSASREVYGYTF. The rearrangement uses TRBV20-1 and TRBJ1-2; a possible D gene is TRBD1 (5 bases). Trimming shortened V by 6 bases and J by 4 bases, and 12 bases separated the two germline ends. This CDR3 has 12 residues. Germline CDR1 reads DFQATT; CDR2 reads SNEGSKA (reference sequence).

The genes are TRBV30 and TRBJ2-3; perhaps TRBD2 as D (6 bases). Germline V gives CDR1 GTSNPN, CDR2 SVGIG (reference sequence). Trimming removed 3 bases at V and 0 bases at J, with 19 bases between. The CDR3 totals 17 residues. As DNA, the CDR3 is TGTGCCTGGAGCGGTAGGGATAGCGGAACTAGCACAGATACGCAGTATTTT. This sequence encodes CAWSGRDSGTSTDTQYF.

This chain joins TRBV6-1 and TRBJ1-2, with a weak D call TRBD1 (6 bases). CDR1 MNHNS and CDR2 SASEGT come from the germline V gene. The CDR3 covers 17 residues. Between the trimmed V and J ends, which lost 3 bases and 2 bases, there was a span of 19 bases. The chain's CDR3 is CASSDSGRGQPNYGYTF. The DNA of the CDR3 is TGTGCCAGCAGTGATTCGGGCAGGGGCCAGCCGAACTATGGCTACACCTTC.

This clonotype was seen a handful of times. CDR3 sequence reads: CASSYSPGRSNSPLHF. In DNA form, the CDR3 reads TGTGCCAGCAGTTACTCGCCGGGGAGATCTAATTCACCCCTCCACTTT. The chain recombines TRBV6-5 with TRBJ1-6, with no clear D. The V end lost 0 bases, the J end lost 6 bases, and 12 bases lay between the germline ends. The CDR3 contains 16 residues. Germline V gene data show CDR1 as MNHEY and CDR2 as SVGAGI.

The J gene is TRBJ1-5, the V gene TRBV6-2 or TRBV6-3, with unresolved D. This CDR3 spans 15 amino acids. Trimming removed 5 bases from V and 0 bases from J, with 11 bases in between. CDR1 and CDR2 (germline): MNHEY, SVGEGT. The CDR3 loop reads CASSRHQNSNQPQHF. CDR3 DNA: TGTGCCAGCAGTCGACACCAGAATAGCAATCAGCCCCAGCATTTT.

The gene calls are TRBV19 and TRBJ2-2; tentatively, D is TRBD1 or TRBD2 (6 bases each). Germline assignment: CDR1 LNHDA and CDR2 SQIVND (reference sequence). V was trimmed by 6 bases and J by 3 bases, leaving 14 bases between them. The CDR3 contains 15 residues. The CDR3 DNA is TGTGCCAGTAGAAACGGAAGGGGGGACACCGGGGAGCTGTTTTTT. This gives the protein CASRNGRGDTGELFF.

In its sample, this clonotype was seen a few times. The chain's CDR3 is CASSYSGQWKFHEQFF. The CDR3, as DNA: TGTGCCAGCAGTTACTCGGGGCAGTGGAAGTTCCATGAGCAGTTCTTC. The rearrangement uses TRBV6-5 and TRBJ2-1; the D gene is possibly TRBD1 (5 bases). Germline CDR1 reads MNHEY; CDR2 reads SVGAGI. The CDR3 is 16 amino acids. The V gene lost 0 bases and the J gene lost 8 bases, with 17 bases spanning the gap.

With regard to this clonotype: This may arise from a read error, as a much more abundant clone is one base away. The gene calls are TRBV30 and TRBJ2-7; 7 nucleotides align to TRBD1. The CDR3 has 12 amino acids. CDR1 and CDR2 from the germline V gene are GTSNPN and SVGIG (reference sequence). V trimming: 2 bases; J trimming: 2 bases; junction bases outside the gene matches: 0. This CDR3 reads CAWSTGAYEQYF. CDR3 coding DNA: TGTGCCTGGAGTACAGGGGCCTACGAGCAGTACTTC.

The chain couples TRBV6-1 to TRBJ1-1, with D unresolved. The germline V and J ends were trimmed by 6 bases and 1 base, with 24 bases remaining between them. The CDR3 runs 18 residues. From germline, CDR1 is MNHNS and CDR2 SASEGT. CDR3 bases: TGTGCCAGCAGCCCAAGAGAACCCCCGATCTTTAAGAACACTGAAGCTTTCTTT. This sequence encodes CASSPREPPIFKNTEAFF.

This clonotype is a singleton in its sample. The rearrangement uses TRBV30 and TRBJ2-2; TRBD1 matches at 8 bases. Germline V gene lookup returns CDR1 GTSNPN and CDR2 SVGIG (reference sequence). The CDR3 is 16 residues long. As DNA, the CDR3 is TGTGTCCAGGGGGCGGGATTGGATATTGACACCGGGGAGCTGTTTTTT. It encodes CVQGAGLDIDTGELFF.

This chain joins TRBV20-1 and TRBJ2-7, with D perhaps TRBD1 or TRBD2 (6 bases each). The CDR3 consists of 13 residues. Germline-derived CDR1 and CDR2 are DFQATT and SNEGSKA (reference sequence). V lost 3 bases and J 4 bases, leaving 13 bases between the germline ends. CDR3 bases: TGCAGTGCTAGTCGGGGGCTAGATTACGAGCAGTACTTC. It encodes CSASRGLDYEQYF.